These 2 T cell receptor beta chains came from one sample sequenced in a study of graft-versus-host responses after intestinal transplantation. Their specific antigens are unknown. Measured with immunoSEQ multiplex PCR; TCRdb has only the in-frame clones, and not every one. The table has fewer than 120,000 clones, 93% seen once; the top ten hold roughly 0.5%. The starting material was unstimulated CD8+ T cells sorted from spleen or lymph node cells, obtained before intestinal transplant. Every receptor here comes from a human donor who received an intestinal transplant.

This chain uses TRBV6-5 with TRBJ2-7, with D unclear. The CDR3 spans 13 residues. Trimming pared 6 bases from V and 0 bases from J, leaving 9 bases between. CDR1 MNHEY and CDR2 SVGAGI come from the germline V gene. The CDR3 region has the DNA TGTGCCAGCAGGGACGGTAGCTCCTACGAGCAGTACTTC. Its translation: CASRDGSSYEQYF.

On this clone itself: At one end the junction does not follow the germline gene, possibly because of a read error. The V call is TRBV7-7, the J call TRBJ2-3; D ambiguous. CDR3 length: 13 residues. Germline V gives CDR1 SSHAT, CDR2 FNYEAQ (reference sequence). For the CDR3, the DNA is TGTGCTAGCAGTCGAGGCGCGGCAGATACGCAGTATTTT. Residues: CASSRGAADTQYF.